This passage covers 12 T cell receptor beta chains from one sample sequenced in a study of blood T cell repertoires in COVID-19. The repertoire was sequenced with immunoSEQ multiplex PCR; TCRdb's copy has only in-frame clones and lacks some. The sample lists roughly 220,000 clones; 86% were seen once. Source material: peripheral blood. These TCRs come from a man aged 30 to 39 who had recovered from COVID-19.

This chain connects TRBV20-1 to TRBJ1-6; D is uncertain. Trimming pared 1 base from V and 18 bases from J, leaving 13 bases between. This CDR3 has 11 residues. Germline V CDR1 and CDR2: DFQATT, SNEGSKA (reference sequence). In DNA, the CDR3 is TGCAGTGCTAGAGTGGGTGGGGAGACCCACTTT. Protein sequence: CSARVGGETHF.

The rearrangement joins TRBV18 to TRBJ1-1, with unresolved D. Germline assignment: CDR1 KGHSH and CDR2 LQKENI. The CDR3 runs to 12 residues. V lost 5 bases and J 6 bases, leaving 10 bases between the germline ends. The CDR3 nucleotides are TGTGCCAGCTCAGCAGGTAACCCTGAAGCTTTCTTT. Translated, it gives CASSAGNPEAFF.

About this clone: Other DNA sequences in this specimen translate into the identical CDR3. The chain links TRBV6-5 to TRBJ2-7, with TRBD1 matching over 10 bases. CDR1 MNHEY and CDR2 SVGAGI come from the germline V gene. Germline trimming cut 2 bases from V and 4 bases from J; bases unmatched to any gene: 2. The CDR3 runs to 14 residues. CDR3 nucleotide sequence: TGTGCCAGCAGTTACGGACAGGGGGTATACGAGCAGTACTTC. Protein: CASSYGQGVYEQYF.

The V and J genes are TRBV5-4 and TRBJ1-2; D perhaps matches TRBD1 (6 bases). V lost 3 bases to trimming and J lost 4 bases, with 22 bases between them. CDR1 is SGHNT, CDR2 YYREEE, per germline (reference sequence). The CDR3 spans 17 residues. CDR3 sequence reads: CASSSWTAQFTSYGYTF. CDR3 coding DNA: TGTGCCAGCAGCTCCTGGACAGCCCAATTTACCTCCTATGGCTACACCTTC.

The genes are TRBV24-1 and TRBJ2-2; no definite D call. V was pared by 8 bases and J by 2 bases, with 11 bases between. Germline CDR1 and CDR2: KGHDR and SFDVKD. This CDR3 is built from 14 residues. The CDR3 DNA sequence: TGTGCCACCATAAACGACTTTAACACCGGGGAGCTGTTTTTT. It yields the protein CATINDFNTGELFF.

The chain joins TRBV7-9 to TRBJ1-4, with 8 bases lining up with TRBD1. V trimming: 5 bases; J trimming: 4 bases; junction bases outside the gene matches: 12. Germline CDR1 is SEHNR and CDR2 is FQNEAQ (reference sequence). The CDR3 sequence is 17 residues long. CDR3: CASSPRTTGVLNEKLFF. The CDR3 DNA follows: TGTGCCAGCAGCCCGAGAACGACAGGGGTTCTTAATGAAAAACTGTTTTTT.

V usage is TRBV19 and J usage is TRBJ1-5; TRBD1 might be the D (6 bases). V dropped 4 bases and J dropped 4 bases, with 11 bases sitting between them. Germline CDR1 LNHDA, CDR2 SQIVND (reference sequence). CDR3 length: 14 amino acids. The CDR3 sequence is CASSTRQVNQPQHF. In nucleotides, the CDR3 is TGTGCCAGTAGTACAAGACAGGTAAATCAGCCCCAGCATTTT. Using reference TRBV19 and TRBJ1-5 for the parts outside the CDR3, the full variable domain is DGGITQSPKYLFRKEGQNVTLSCEQNLNHDAMYWYRQDPGQGLRLIYYSQIVNDFQKGDIAEGYSVSREKKESFPLTVTSAQKNPTAFYLCASSTRQVNQPQHFGDGTRLSIL.

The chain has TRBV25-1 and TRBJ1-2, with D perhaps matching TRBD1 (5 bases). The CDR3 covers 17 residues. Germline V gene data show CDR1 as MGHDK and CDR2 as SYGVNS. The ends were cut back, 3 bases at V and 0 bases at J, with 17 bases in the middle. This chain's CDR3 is CASSESRGLLANYGYTF. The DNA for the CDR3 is TGTGCCAGCAGTGAGTCAAGGGGCCTCTTAGCTAACTATGGCTACACCTTC.

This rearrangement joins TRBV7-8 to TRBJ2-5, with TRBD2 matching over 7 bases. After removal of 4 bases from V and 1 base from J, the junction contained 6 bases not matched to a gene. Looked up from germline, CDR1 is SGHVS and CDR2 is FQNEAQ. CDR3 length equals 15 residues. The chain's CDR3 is CASSWSGVFQETQYF. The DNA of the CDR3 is TGTGCCAGCAGCTGGAGCGGGGTCTTCCAAGAGACCCAGTACTTC.

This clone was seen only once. CDR3 DNA sequence: TGCAGTGCTAGTGGACAGCTTTTGAACACTGAAGCTTTCTTT. It yields the protein CSASGQLLNTEAFF. The chain links TRBV20-1 to TRBJ1-1; D may be TRBD1 (6 bases). The germline gives CDR1 DFQATT, CDR2 SNEGSKA (reference sequence). This CDR3 spans 14 amino acids. Between the trimmed V and J ends, which lost 3 bases and 0 bases, there was a span of 11 bases.

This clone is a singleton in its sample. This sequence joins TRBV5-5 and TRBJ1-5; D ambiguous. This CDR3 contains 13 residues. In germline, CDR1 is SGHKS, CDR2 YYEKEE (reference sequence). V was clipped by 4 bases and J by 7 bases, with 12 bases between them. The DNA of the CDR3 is TGTGCCAGCAGCGAGGCCGCCTCCCAGCCCCAGCATTTT. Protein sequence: CASSEAASQPQHF.

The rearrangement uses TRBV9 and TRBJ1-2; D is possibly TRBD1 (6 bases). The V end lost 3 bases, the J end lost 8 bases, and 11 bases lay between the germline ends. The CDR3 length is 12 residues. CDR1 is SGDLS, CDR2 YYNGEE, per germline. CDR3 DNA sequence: TGTGCCAGCAGCGCCACAGGGAACGGCTACACCTTC. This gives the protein CASSATGNGYTF.